This TCR beta chain is from a study of T cells in Graves' hyperthyroidism and ophthalmopathy. Among ophthalmopathy patients, the Clinical Activity Score reached at least 3, the NOSPECS grade reached at least 4, and duration remained under 3 months. Exclusions: uncontrolled infection, other autoimmune disease, pregnancy, lactation. The diagnoses drew upon clinical symptoms, serum thyroxine and TRAb, thyroid ultrasound and orbital computed tomography. The PBMCs had their origin in roughly 9.4 ml of fresh peripheral blood. Looked up from germline, CDR1 is LGHNT and CDR2 is FRNRAP. V lost 7 bases and J lost 0, with 4 bases in between. The CDR3 is 13 amino acids. TCR beta CDR3 regions were amplified from RNA transcripts. Carried out on the TCR CDR3, a first-round RT-PCR used the HTBI primer set. TCRdb fed the multiplex PCR reads into MiXCR, producing one record per CDR3 protein. The data show around 490,000 distinct CDR3 sequences, 20% seen once.

The receptor's source is a man aged 40-50 years with Graves' ophthalmopathy. The sequenced sample consisted of blood. V is TRBV12-5 and J is TRBJ2-6, with D unresolved. DNA for the CDR3: TGTGCTAGTGTCGCCTCTGGGGCCAACGTCCTGACTTTC. Translation: CASVASGANVLTF. Filled out from reference TRBV12-5 and TRBJ2-6, the complete variable domain reads DARVTQTPRHKVTEMGQEVTMRCQPILGHNTVFWYRQTMMQGLELLAYFRNRAPLDDSGMPKDRFSAEMPDATLATLKIQPSEPRDSAVYFCASVASGANVLTFGAGSRLTVL.